This T cell receptor (beta chain) was sequenced during a study of blood T cell repertoires in COVID-19. CDR1 SGHNT and CDR2 YYREEE come from the germline V gene (reference sequence). Trimming took 2 bases from V and 2 from J; bases not matched to a gene: 4. The CDR3 covers 14 residues. Cohorts were based on clinical histories the participants reported. Donors of Cohort 3 who recovered were those that had two negative PCRs, clearance, or symptom resolution. This table comes from immunoSEQ multiplex PCR, and its TCRdb copy is limited to in-frame clones, with some not included. Counted here are approximately 440,000 clones, roughly 90% occurring once; the ten biggest clones make up around 0.64%.

This sequence was found in a young woman who had recovered from COVID-19. The chain recombines TRBV5-4 with TRBJ2-7; 7 bases line up with TRBD2. The sample consisted of PBMCs or T cells enriched from blood (not recorded which). The CDR3, as DNA: TGTGCCAGCAGCTTTGTGGGGGGGACCTACGAGCAGTACTTC. Translating it yields CASSFVGGTYEQYF.